The 8 T cell receptor beta chains given below trace back to one sample, sequenced in a study of blood T cells in healthy people across ages (dated by TCRdb to 2013 to 2016). The library was made by 5' RACE. The sample was run on an Illumina HiSeq 2500. A second roughly 7 to 11 cycle PCR used a sample-barcoded 5' primer and a J-beta primer mix. In-frame beta chains were kept once TCRdb had trimmed the public reads at Q25 with fastp and called clones with MiXCR. Rows matching on CDR3 protein sequence are summarized as one entry with the most common DNA and genes. The sample yields under 2,000,000 distinct CDR3 sequences; just under 50% were counted once. The ten largest account for approximately 2.1% of the sample. What was sequenced was blood. The receptors were sampled from a woman in her 40s in good health.

This clonotype was detected a few times. The chain recombines TRBV4-1 with TRBJ2-1; 9 positions agree with TRBD2. CDR3 length: 16 residues. The V segment lost 0 bases and the J segment 4 bases; nucleotides outside the gene matches: 4. In germline, CDR1 is MGHRA, CDR2 YSYEKL. CDR3 DNA sequence: TGCGCCAGCAGCCAAGATCCTAGCGGGGAATACAATGAGCAGTTCTTC. Encoded protein: CASSQDPSGEYNEQFF.

This chain links TRBV20-1 with TRBJ2-3; no clear D. Germline CDR1 is DFQATT and CDR2 is SNEGSKA (reference sequence). The CDR3 runs to 13 residues. V was pared by 2 bases and J by 2 bases, with 8 bases between. The CDR3 sequence is CSARWLPTDTQYF. The CDR3 nucleotides read TGCAGTGCTAGATGGCTACCCACAGATACGCAGTATTTT.

The chain carries TRBV2 and TRBJ2-3; 7 bases map to TRBD1. Losses at the gene ends were 1 base for V and 4 bases for J; bases not matched to a gene: 14. The CDR3 consists of 18 residues. Germline V CDR1 and CDR2: SNHLY, FYNNEI. The CDR3 region is CASSEEWRTGILADTQYF. DNA for the CDR3: TGTGCCAGCAGTGAAGAATGGAGGACAGGAATTTTAGCAGATACGCAGTATTTT.

This clonotype turned up a few times. Here the CDR3 reads CASSSGLTQYF. DNA of the CDR3: TGTGCCAGCAGTTCCGGACTTACGCAGTATTTT. V usage is TRBV28 and J usage is TRBJ2-3; D perhaps matches TRBD2 (5 bases). CDR3 length: 11 residues. Germline-derived CDR1 and CDR2 are MDHEN and SYDVKM. The V end was cut by 4 bases, the J end by 8 bases, with 7 bases between.

The rearrangement uses TRBV2 and TRBJ2-3, with D perhaps TRBD2 (6 bases). The CDR3 covers 13 residues. Trimming pared 3 bases from V and 11 bases from J, leaving 15 bases between. Germline CDR1 reads SNHLY; CDR2 reads FYNNEI. The CDR3 region has the DNA TGTGCCAGCAGTGAGCCTGGGGGGATAGAGCAGTATTTT. Its translation: CASSEPGGIEQYF.

J is TRBJ1-2 and V is TRBV4-3; possible D gene TRBD1, 6 bases. Trimming shortened V by 4 bases and J by 8 bases, and 20 bases separated the two germline ends. The CDR3 is 15 amino acids. Per germline, CDR1 LGHNA and CDR2 YSLEER. Here the CDR3 reads CASSPGVRGAEGYTF. CDR3 nucleotides: TGCGCCAGCAGCCCCGGCGTCCGGGGGGCAGAGGGCTACACCTTC.

The J gene is TRBJ2-1, the V gene TRBV7-3; a weak D match, TRBD1 (5 bases). V was trimmed by 6 bases and J by 9 bases, leaving 15 bases between them. This CDR3 is 13 amino acids long. CDR1 and CDR2 from the germline V gene are SGHTA and FQGTGA. The CDR3 sequence: CASSSRQTGEQFF. The CDR3 DNA sequence: TGTGCCAGCAGTTCCCGACAGACGGGTGAGCAGTTCTTC. Full variable domain (missing parts from reference TRBV7-3 and TRBJ2-1): GAGVSQTPSNKVTEKGKYVELRCDPISGHTALYWYRQSLGQGPEFLIYFQGTGAADDSGLPNDRFFAVRPEGSVSTLKIQRTERGDSAVYLCASSSRQTGEQFFGPGTRLTVL.

The V and J genes are TRBV11-2 and TRBJ1-2, with TRBD1 identical over 7 bases. The CDR3 has 14 residues. The J segment lost 5 bases and the V segment lost 6 bases, leaving 9 bases of the junction unmatched. Germline lookup yields CDR1 SGHAT and CDR2 FQNNGV. The CDR3: CASRVGQSLYGYTF. The CDR3 bases are TGTGCCAGCAGAGTGGGACAGTCCCTTTATGGCTACACCTTC.